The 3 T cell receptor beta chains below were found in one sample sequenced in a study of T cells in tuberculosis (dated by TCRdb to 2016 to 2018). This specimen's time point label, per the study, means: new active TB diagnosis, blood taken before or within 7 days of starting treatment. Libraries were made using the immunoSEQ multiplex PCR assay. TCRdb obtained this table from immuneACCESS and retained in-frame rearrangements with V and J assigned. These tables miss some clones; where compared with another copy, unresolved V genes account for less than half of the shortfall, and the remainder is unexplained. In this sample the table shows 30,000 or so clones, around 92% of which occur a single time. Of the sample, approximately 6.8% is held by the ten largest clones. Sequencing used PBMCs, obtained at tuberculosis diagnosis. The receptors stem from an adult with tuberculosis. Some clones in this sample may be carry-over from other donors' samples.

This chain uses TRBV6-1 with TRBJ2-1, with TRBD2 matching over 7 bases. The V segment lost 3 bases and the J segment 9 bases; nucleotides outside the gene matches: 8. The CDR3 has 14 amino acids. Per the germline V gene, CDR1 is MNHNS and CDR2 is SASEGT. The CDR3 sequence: CASSDPGLVVEQFF. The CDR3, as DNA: TGTGCCAGCAGTGATCCCGGACTAGTTGTTGAGCAGTTCTTC.

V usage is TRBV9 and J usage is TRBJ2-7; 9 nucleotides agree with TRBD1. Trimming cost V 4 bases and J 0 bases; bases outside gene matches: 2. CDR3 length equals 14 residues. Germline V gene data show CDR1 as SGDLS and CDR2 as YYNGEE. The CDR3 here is CASSQGQGSYEQYF. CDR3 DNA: TGTGCCAGCAGCCAGGGACAGGGCTCCTACGAGCAGTACTTC.

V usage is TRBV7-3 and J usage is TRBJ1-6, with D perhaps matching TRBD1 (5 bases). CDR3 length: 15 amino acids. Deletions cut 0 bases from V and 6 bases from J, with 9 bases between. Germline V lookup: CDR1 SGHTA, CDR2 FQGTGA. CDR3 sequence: CASSLTTGVNSPLHF. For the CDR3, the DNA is TGTGCCAGCAGCTTAACGACGGGGGTTAATTCACCCCTCCACTTT.